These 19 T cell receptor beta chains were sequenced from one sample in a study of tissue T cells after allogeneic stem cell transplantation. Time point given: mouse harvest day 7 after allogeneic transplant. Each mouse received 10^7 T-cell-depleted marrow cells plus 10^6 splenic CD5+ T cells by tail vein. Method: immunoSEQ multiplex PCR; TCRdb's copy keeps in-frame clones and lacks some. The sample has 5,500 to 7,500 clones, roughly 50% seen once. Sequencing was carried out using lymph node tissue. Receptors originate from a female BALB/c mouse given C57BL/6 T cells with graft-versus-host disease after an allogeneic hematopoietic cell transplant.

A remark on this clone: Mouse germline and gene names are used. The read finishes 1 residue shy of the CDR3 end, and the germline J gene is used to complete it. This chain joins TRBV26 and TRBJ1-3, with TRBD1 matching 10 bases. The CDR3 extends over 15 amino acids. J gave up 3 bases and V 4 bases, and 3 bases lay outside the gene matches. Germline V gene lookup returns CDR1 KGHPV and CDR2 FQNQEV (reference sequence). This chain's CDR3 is CASSRGQGDGNTLYF. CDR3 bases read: TGTGCCAGCAGTCGTGGACAGGGGGATGGAAATACGCTCTAT.

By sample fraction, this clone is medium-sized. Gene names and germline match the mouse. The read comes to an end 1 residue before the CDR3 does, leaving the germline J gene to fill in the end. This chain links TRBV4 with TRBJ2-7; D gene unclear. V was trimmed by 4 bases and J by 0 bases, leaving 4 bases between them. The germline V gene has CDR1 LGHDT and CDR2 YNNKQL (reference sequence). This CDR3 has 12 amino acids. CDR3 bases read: TGTGCCAGCAGCTCCAGCTCCTATGAACAGTAC. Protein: CASSSSSYEQY. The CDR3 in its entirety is CASSSSSYEQYF.

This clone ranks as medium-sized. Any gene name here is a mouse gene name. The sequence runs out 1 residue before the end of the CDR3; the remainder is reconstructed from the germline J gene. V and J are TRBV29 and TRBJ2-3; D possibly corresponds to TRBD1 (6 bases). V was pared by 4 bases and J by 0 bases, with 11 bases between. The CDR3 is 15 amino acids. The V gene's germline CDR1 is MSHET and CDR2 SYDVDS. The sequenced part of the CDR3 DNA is TGTGCTAGCAGTTCCGGGACAACTAGTGCAGAAACGCTGTAT. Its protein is CASSSGTTSAETLY. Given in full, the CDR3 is CASSSGTTSAETLYF.

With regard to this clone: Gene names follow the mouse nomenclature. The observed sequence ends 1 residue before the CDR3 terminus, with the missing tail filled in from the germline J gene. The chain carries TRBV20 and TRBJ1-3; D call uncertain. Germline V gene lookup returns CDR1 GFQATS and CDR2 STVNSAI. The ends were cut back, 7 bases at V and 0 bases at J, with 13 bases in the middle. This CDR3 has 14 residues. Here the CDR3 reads CGGLNRNSGNTLYF. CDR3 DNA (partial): TGTGGTGGATTAAACAGAAATTCTGGAAATACGCTCTAT.

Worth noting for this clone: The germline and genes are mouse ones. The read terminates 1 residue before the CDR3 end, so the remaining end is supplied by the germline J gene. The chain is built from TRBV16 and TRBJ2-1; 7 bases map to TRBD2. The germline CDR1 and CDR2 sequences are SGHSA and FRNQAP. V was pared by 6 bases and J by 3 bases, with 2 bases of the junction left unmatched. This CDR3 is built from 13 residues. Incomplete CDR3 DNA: TGTGCAAGCAGTGGGACTGTCTATGCTGAGCAGTTC. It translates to CASSGTVYAEQF. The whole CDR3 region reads CASSGTVYAEQFF.

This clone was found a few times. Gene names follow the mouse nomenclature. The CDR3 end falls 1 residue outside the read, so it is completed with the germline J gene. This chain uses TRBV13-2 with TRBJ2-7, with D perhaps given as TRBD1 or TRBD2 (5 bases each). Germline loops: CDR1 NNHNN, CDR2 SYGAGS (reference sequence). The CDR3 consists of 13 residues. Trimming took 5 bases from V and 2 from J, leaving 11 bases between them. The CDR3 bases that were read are TGTGCCAGCGGCCCTCGGGGCCCCTATGAACAGTAC. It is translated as CASGPRGPYEQY. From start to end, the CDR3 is CASGPRGPYEQYF.

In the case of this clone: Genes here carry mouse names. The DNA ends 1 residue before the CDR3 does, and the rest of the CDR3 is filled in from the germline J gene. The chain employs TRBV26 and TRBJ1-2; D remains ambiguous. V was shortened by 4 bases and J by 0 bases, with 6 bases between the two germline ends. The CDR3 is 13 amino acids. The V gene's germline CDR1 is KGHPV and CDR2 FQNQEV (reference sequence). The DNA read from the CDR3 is TGTGCCAGCAGTCGGGGAGCAAACTCCGACTACACC. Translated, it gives CASSRGANSDYT. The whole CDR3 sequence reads CASSRGANSDYTF.

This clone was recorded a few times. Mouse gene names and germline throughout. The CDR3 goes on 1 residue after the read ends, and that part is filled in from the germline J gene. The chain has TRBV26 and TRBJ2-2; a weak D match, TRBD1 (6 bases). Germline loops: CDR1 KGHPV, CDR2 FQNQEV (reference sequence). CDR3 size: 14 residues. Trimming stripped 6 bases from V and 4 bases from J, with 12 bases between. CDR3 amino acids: CASRVQGGTGQLYF. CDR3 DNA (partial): TGTGCCAGCAGGGTACAGGGCGGCACCGGGCAGCTCTAC.

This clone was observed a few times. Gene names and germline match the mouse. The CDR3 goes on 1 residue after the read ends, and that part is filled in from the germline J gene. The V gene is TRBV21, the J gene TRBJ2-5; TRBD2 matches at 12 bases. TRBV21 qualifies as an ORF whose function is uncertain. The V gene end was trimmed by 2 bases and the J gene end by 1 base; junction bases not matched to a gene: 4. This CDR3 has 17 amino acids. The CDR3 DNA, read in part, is TGTGCTAGCAGTCAACCGGGACTGGGGGGTGACCAAGACACCCAGTAC. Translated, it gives CASSQPGLGGDQDTQY. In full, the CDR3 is CASSQPGLGGDQDTQYF.

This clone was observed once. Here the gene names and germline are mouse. CDR3: CAWSSGTGGLSAETLYF. CDR3 bases read: TGTGCCTGGAGTTCCGGGACTGGGGGGCTTAGTGCAGAAACGCTGTAT. This sequence joins TRBV31 and TRBJ2-3, with 12 bases lining up with TRBD2. The observed sequence ends 1 residue before the CDR3 terminus, with the missing tail filled in from the germline J gene. The CDR3 loop spans 17 amino acids. The germline V gene has CDR1 GKSSPN and CDR2 SITVG. The V gene end was trimmed by 2 bases and the J gene end by 0 bases; junction bases not matched to a gene: 6. The full variable domain, rest sourced from reference TRBV31 and TRBJ2-3, is AQTIHQWPVAEIKAVGSPLSLGCTIKGKSSPNLYWYWQATGGTLQQLFYSITVGQVESVVQLNLSASRPKDDQFILSTEKLLLSHSGFYLCAWSSGTGGLSAETLYFGSGTRLTVL.

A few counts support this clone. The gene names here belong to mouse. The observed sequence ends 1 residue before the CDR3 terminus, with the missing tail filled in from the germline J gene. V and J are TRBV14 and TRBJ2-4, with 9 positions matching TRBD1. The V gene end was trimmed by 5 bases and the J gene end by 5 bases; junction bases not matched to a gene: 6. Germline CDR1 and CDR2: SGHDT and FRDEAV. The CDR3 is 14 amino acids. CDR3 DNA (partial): TGTGCCAGCAGCCTACAGGGGGCAAGAAACACCTTGTAC. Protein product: CASSLQGARNTLY. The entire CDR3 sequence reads CASSLQGARNTLYF.

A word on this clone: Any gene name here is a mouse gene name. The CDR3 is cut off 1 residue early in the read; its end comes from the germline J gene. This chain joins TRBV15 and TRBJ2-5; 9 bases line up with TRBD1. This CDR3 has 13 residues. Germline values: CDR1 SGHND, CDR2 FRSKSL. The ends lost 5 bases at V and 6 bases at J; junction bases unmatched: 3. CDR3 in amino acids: CASSPGTGDTQYF. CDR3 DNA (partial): TGTGCCAGCAGTCCCGGGACAGGGGACACCCAGTAC.

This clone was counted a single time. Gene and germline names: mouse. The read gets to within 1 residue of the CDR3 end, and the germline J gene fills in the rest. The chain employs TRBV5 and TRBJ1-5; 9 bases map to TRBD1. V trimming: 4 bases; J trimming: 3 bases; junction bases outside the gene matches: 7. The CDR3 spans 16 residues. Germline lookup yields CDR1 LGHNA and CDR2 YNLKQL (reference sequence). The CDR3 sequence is CASSLTGGEGNQAPLF. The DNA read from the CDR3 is TGTGCCAGCAGCCTTACAGGGGGCGAAGGCAACCAGGCTCCGCTT.

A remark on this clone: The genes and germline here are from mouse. The sequenced CDR3 bases are TGTGCCAGCAGCCCCGAGGCAGGGGAGGACTCCGACTACACC. Encoded protein: CASSPEAGEDSDYT. In full, the CDR3 is CASSPEAGEDSDYTF. The V call is TRBV5, the J call TRBJ1-2; the D gene is possibly TRBD1 (6 bases). Coverage ceases 1 residue before the CDR3 finishes, and the germline J gene fills in the end. This CDR3 contains 15 residues. Deletions cut 4 bases from V and 3 bases from J, with 15 bases between. Germline V gene sequence: CDR1 LGHNA, CDR2 YNLKQL (reference sequence).

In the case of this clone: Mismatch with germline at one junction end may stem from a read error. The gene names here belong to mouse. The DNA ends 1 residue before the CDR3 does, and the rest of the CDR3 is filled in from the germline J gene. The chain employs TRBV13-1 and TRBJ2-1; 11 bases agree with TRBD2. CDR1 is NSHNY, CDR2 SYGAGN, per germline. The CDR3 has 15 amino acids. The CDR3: CASGDSDWGGAEQFF. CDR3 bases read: TGTGCCAGCGGTGATTCCGACTGGGGGGGTGCTGAGCAGTTC.

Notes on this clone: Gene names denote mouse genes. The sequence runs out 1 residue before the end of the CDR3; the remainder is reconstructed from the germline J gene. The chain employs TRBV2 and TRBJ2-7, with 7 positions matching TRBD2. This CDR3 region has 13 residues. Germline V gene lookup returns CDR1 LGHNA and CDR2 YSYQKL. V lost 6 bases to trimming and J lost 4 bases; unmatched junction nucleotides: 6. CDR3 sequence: CASSEDWAYEQYF. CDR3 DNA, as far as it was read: TGTGCCAGCAGTGAAGACTGGGCTTATGAACAGTAC.

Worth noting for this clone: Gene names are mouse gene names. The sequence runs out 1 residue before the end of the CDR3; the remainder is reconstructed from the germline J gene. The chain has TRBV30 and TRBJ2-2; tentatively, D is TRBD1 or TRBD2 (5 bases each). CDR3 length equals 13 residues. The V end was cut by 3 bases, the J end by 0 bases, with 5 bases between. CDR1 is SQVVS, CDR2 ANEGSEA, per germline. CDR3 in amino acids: CSSRGANTGQLYF. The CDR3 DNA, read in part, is TGTAGTTCTAGGGGGGCAAACACCGGGCAGCTCTAC.

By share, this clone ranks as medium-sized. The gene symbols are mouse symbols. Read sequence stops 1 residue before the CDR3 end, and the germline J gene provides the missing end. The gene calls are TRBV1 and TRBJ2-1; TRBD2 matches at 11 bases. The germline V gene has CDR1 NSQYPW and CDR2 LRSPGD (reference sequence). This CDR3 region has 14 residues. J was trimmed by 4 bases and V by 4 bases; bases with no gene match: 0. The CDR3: CTCSGDWGYAEQFF. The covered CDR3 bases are TGCACCTGCAGTGGGGACTGGGGGTATGCTGAGCAGTTC. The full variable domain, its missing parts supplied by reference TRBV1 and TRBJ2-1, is VTLLEQNPRWRLVPRGQAVNLRCILKNSQYPWMSWYQQDLQKQLQWLFTLRSPGDKEVKSLPGADYLATRVTDTELRLQVANMSQGRTLYCTCSGDWGYAEQFFGPGTRLTVL.

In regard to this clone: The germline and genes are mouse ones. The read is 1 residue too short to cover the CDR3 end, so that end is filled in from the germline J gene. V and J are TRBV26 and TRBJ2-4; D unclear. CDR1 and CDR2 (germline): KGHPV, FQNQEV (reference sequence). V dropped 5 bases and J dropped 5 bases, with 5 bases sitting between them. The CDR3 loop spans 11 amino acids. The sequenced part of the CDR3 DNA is TGTGCCAGCAGTACAGCAAACACCTTGTAC. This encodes CASSTANTLY. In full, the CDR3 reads CASSTANTLYF.